This TCR beta chain was sequenced during a study of blood T cell repertoires in COVID-19. This study enrolled people aged 18 to 89 from approximately 24 US geographic areas. Which cohort a participant joined came from the clinical history participants gave. The CDR3 sequence is 17 residues long. CDR1 is DFQATT and CDR2 is SNEGSKA in the germline V gene (reference sequence). Trimming at V came to 3 bases and at J to 0 bases, leaving 5 bases not matched to a gene. The assay was immunoSEQ multiplex PCR, and TCRdb's table has in-frame clones only and misses some. The sample yields 250,000 to 350,000 clones, 90% seen once.

The sequence derives from a woman in her twenties or thirties who had recovered from COVID-19. V is TRBV20-1 and J is TRBJ2-2; 12 nucleotides align to TRBD2. What was sequenced was PBMCs or T cells enriched from blood (not recorded which). This CDR3 reads CSASRLAGVPNTGELFF. The CDR3 nucleotides are TGCAGTGCTAGTAGACTAGCGGGAGTTCCGAACACCGGGGAGCTGTTTTTT.